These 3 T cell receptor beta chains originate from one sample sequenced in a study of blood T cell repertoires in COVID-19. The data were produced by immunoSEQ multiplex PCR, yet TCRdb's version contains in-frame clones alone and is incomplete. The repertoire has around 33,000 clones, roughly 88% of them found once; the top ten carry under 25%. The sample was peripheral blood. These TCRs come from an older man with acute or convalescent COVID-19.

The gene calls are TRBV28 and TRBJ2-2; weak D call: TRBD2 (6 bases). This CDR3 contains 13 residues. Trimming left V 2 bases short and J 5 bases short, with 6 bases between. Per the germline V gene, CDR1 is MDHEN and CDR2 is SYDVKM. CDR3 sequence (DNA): TGTGCCAGCAGTTTACTAGCGACCGGGGAGCTGTTTTTT. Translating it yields CASSLLATGELFF. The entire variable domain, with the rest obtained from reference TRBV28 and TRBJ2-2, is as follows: DVKVTQSSRYLVKRTGEKVFLECVQDMDHENMFWYRQDPGLGLRLIYFSYDVKMKEKGDIPEGYSVSREKKERFSLILESASTNQTSMYLCASSLLATGELFFGEGSRLTVL.

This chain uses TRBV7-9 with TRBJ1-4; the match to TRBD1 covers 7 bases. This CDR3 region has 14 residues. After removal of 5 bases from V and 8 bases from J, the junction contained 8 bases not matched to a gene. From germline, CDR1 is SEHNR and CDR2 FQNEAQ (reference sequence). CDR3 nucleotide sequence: TGTGCCAGCAGCCCATCCCGGGACAGCGAAAAACTGTTTTTT. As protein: CASSPSRDSEKLFF.

The CDR3 here is CASSVAWDTSGNTIYF. CDR3 bases: TGTGCCAGCAGCGTAGCTTGGGACACCTCTGGAAACACCATATATTTT. The chain links TRBV9 to TRBJ1-3; the D gene is possibly TRBD1 (6 bases). Germline V gene sequence: CDR1 SGDLS, CDR2 YYNGEE. The CDR3 length is 16 residues. V was trimmed by 0 bases and J by 0 bases, leaving 10 bases between them. The complete variable domain, with remaining parts taken from reference TRBV9 and TRBJ1-3, reads DSGVTQTPKHLITATGQRVTLRCSPRSGDLSVYWYQQSLDQGLQFLIQYYNGEERAKGNILERFSAQQFPDLHSELNLSSLELGDSALYFCASSVAWDTSGNTIYFGEGSWLTVV.